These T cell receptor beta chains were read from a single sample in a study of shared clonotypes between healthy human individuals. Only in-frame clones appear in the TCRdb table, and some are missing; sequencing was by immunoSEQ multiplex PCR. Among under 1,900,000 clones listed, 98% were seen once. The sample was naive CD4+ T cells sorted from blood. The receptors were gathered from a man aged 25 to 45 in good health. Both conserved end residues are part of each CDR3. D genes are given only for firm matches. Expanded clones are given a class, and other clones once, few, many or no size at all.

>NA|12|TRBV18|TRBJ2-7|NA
TGTGCCAGCTCGATTGACCGGGGCGAGCAGTACTTC
CASSIDRGEQYF
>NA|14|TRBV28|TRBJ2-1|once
TGTGCCAGCAGTTTAGGATCGTTCGCAGATGAGCAGTTCTTC
CASSLGSFADEQFF
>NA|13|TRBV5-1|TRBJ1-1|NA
TGCGCCAGCAGTCTGGGTGCAGGGGTCGGGGCTTTCTTT
CASSLGAGVGAFF
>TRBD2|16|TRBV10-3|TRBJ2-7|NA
TGTGCCATCAGTGGTAGGACTAGCGGGAGTTCTAGCGAGCAGTACTTC
CAISGRTSGSSSEQYF
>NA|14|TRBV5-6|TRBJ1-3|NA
TGTGCCAGCAGCTTTTACAGCTCTGGAAACACCATATATTTT
CASSFYSSGNTIYF
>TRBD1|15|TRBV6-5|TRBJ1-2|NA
TGTGCCAGCAGCCTAATGACAGGGGGCAGTGTTGGCTACACCTTC
CASSLMTGGSVGYTF
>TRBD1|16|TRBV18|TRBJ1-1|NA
TGTGCCAGCTCACCACTCCCAGGGGGCGAATACGCTGAAGCTTTCTTT
CASSPLPGGEYAEAFF
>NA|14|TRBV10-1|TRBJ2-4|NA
TGCGCCAGCAGTGAGTCGCAGGCTAGAATCATTCAGTACTTC
CASSESQARIIQYF
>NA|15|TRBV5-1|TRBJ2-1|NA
TGCGCCAGCAGCTTCCGAGGCCCCTCCTACAATGAGCAGTTCTTC
CASSFRGPSYNEQFF
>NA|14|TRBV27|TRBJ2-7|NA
TGTGCCAGCCGATATAAACCAGTCACCTACGAGCAGTACTTC
CASRYKPVTYEQYF
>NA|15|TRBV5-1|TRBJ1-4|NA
TGCGCCAGCAGCCCCGGTGCGGCCGTGAATGAAAAACTGTTTTTT
CASSPGAAVNEKLFF
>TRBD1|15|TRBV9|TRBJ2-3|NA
TGTGCCAGCAGCGTCCGGACAGGGGCTACAGATACGCAGTATTTT
CASSVRTGATDTQYF
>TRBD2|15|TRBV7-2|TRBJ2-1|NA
TGTGCCAGCAGCTCTAGCGGACCCGGGGGGAATGAGCAGTTCTTC
CASSSSGPGGNEQFF
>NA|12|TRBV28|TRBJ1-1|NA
TGTGCCAGCAGCCGCCCGGGGGTCGGAGCTTTCTTT
CASSRPGVGAFF
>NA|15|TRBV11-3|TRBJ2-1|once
TGTGCCAGCAGCAAAGGTCCGACTACCAACAATGAGCAGTTCTTC
CASSKGPTTNNEQFF
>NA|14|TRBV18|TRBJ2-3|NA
TGTGCCAGCTCATTTGCCCGACACACAGATACGCAGTATTTT
CASSFARHTDTQYF
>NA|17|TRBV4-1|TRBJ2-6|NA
TGCGCCAGCAGCCTGACGGTTTTACACTCTGGGGCCAACGTCCTGACTTTC
CASSLTVLHSGANVLTF
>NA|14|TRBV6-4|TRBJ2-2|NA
TGTGCCAGCAGCTGGAACCCGAACACCGGGGAGCTGTTTTTT
CASSWNPNTGELFF